The 5 T cell receptor beta chains listed next were all sequenced from one sample in a study of T cells in Graves' hyperthyroidism and ophthalmopathy. Researchers took RNA transcripts and amplified the TCR beta CDR3 regions from them. Researchers ran a first-round RT-PCR on the TCR CDR3 using the HTBI primer set. TCRdb processed the multiplex PCR reads anew with MiXCR; each CDR3 protein has one entry. Of 370,000 or so distinct CDR3 sequences listed, less than 15% were seen once; the top ten hold less than 25%. Source material: blood. These receptors were obtained from a man in his thirties or forties with Graves' hyperthyroidism that later progressed to Graves' ophthalmopathy.

The sample holds a few counts of this clonotype. This chain connects TRBV10-3 to TRBJ2-7; D may match TRBD1 or TRBD2 (5 bases each). The germline V gene encodes CDR1 ENHRY and CDR2 SYGVKD. Trimming pared 1 base from V and 7 bases from J, leaving 8 bases between. The CDR3 totals 12 residues. The CDR3 coding sequence is TGTGCCATCAGTGAGTTCGAGGGGGAGCAGTACTTC. It encodes CAISEFEGEQYF.

This clonotype was seen repeatedly, ten times or more. The V and J genes are TRBV11-2 and TRBJ2-7; no clear D gene. The germline V gene encodes CDR1 SGHAT and CDR2 FQNNGV. The CDR3 is 12 residues long. The V end lost 4 bases, the J end lost 7 bases, and 11 bases lay between the germline ends. CDR3 coding DNA: TGTGCCAGCAGCTCATTGATGTTAGAGCAGTACTTC. Encoded protein: CASSSLMLEQYF.

This clonotype was detected only a few times. The V and J genes are TRBV28 and TRBJ1-6; no clear D gene. Looked up from germline, CDR1 is MDHEN and CDR2 is SYDVKM. V lost 4 bases to trimming and J lost 11 bases, with 15 bases between them. This CDR3 spans 14 amino acids. Written as DNA, the CDR3 is TGTGCCAGCAGTTCGGGTTACGGCGGGACACCCCTCCACTTT. It is translated as CASSSGYGGTPLHF.

The chain carries TRBV5-1 and TRBJ2-5, with D possibly matching TRBD1 (6 bases). This CDR3 region has 14 residues. The germline CDR1 and CDR2 sequences are SGHRS and YFSETQ. V was shortened by 5 bases and J by 5 bases, with 16 bases between the two germline ends. Here the CDR3 DNA reads TGCGCCAGCAGTTTTGGCAGGGGCGGGGAGACCCAGTACTTC. This gives the protein CASSFGRGGETQYF.

The V gene is TRBV7-9, the J gene TRBJ1-2, with 9 bases matching TRBD1. Germline V CDR1 and CDR2: SEHNR, FQNEAQ (reference sequence). With 5 bases clipped from V and 6 bases from J, the junction kept 10 bases outside the gene matches. This CDR3 comprises 15 residues. The CDR3 protein is CASSVRGQGNDGYTF. In DNA form, the CDR3 reads TGTGCCAGCAGCGTAAGGGGACAGGGAAATGATGGCTACACCTTC.